This TCR beta chain was recorded in a study of blood T cell repertoires in COVID-19. About the research overall: Either two negative PCRs, clearance, or symptom resolution qualified Cohort 3 donors as recovered. Some COVID-19 samples were acute and others convalescent; all came from the United States, Italy and Spain.

Cohort placement rested on clinical history that participants reported themselves. Trimming took off 2 bases at V and 5 bases at J, with 13 bases between the two ends. There are 14 residues in the CDR3. CDR1 and CDR2 (germline): SGHDN, FVKESK. Sequencing was performed with immunoSEQ multiplex PCR; in TCRdb, only in-frame clones are kept and a portion is missing. The data contain around 300,000 clones, 88% of them singletons. V and J are TRBV14 and TRBJ2-7, with D perhaps TRBD2 (6 bases). Sequencing was carried out using PBMCs or T cells enriched from blood (not recorded which). The origin of this receptor is a woman aged 60-70 years in a cohort exposed to, infected with or recovered from COVID-19 (not recorded which). CDR3 DNA: TGTGCCAGCAGCCAACCGGGGTCGGGGGACGAGCAGTACTTC. Protein sequence: CASSQPGSGDEQYF.